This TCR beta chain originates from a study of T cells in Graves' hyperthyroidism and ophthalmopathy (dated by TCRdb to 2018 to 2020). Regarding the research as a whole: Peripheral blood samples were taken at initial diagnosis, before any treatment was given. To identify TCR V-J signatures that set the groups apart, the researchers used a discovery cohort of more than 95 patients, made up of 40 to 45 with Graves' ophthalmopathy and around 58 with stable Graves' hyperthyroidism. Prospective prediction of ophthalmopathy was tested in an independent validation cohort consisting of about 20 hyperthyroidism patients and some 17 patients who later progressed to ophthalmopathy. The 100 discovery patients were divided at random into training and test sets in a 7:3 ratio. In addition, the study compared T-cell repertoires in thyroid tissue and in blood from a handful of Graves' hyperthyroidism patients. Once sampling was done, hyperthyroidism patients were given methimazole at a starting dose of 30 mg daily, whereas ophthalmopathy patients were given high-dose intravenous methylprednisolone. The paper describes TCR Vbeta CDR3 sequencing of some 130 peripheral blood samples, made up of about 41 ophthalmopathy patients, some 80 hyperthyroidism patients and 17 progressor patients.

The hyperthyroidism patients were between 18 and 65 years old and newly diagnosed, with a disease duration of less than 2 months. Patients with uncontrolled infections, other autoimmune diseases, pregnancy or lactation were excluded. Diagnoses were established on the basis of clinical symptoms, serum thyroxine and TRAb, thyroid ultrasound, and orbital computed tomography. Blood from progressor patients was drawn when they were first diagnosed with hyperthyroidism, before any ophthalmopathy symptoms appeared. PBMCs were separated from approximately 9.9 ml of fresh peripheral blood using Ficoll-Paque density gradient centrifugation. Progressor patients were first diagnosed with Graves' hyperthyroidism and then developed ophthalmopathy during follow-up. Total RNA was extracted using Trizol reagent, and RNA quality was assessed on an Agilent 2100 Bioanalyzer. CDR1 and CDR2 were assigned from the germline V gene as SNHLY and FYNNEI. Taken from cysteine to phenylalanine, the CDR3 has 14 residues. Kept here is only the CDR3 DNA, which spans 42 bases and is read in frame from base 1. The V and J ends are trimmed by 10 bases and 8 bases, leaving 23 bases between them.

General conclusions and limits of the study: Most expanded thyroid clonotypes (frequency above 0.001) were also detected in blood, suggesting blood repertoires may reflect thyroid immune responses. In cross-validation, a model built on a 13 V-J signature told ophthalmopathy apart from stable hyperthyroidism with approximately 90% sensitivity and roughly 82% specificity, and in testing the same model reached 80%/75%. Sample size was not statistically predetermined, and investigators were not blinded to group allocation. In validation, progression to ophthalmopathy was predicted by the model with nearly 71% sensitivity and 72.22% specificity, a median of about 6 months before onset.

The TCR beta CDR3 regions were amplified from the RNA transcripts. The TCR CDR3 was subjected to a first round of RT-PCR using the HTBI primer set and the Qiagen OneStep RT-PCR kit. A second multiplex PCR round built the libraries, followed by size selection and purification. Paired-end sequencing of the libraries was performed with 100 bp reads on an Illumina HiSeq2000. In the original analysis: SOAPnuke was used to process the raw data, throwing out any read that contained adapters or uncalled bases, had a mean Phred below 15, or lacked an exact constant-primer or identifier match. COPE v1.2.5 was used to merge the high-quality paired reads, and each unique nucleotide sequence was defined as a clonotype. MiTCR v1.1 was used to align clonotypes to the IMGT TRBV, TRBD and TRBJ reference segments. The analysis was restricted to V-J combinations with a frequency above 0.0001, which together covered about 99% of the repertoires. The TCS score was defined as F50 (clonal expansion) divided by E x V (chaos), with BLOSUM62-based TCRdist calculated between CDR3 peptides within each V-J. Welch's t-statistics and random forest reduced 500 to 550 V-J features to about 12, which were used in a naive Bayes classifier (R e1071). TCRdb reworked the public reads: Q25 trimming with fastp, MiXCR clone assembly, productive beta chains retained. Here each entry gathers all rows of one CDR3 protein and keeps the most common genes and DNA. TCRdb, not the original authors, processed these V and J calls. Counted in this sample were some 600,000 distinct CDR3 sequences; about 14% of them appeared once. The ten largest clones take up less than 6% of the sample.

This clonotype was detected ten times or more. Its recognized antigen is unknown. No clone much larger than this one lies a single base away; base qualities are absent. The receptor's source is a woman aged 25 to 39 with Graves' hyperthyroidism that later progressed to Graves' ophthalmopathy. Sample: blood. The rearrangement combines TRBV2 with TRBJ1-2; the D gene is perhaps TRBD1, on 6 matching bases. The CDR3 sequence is CAKSEGGGDSGYTF. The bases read TGTGCCAAATCGGAGGGAGGGGGAGACTCGGGCTACACCTTC.